The present TCR beta chain was sequenced within a study of early T cells in non-severe SARS-CoV-2 infection. This clonotype turned up a few times. Trimming at V came to 6 bases and at J to 9 bases, leaving 5 bases not matched to a gene. CDR1 SNHLY and CDR2 FYNNEI come from the germline V gene. CDR3 length: 12 residues. TCRdb redid the calling of the 5' RACE reads with MiXCR, one entry per CDR3 protein. The sample has about 50,000 distinct CDR3 sequences, roughly an eighth seen once; the top ten hold about 10%. The chain employs TRBV2 and TRBJ2-1, with TRBD1 matching 7 bases. The receptor was derived from an adult who was a healthcare worker with PCR-confirmed SARS-CoV-2 infection or an uninfected control (not recorded which). What was sequenced was whole blood. This CDR3 reads CASRATGTEQFF. CDR3 nucleotide sequence: TGTGCCAGCAGGGCGACAGGGACTGAGCAGTTCTTC.